This T cell receptor beta chain is drawn from a study of cytomegalovirus exposure and HLA in healthy donors. Whole-study findings and limits: Among the CMV-associated chains, three were confirmed in vitro as specific for CMV antigens.

The table came from immunoSEQ multiplex PCR; TCRdb's copy has only in-frame clones and leaves some out. The table shows 95,000 to 150,000 clones, with roughly nine tenths occurring only once. The CDR3 runs to 13 residues. The V gene's germline CDR1 is SGHVS and CDR2 FQNEAQ. With 1 base removed from V and 5 bases from J, the gap between germline ends came to 9 bases. To note about this clone: Its antigen is unidentified.

Material for sequencing was PBMCs. This sequence was found in a woman between 18 and 30 years old in good health and CMV-seronegative. The chain uses TRBV7-8 and TRBJ2-7, with D tentatively TRBD1 (5 bases). The CDR3 spells CASSLGTGDEQYF. Written as DNA, the CDR3 is TGTGCCAGCAGCTTAGGAACAGGAGACGAGCAGTACTTC.